This T cell receptor (beta chain) originates from a study of radiation and T cells in renal cell carcinoma. The CDR3 covers 12 residues. Germline V gene sequence: CDR1 KGHSH, CDR2 LQKENI. Trimming cost V 3 bases and J 4 bases, with 6 bases left between them. Findings and caveats of the study: Baseline intratumoral clonotype presence is unknown without pretreatment biopsies. Irradiated tumors held more dominant CDR3 motifs than control tumors. In nephrectomy-only tumors, top 100 clonotypes averaged approximately 45%, versus approximately 54% irradiated.

Comments on this clone: Its matching antigen is unknown.

TCRdb keeps only in-frame clones here, not all; method: immunoSEQ multiplex PCR. The sample shows 22,000 or so clones, around 46% of them seen only once. Documented treatment: 15 Gy SBRT to primary tumor, nephrectomy 4 weeks later. Nephrectomy followed 15 Gy stereotactic body radiation by 4 weeks. Sample: tumor tissue, taken from a patient whose treatment included radiotherapy and nephrectomy. The chain is built from TRBV18 and TRBJ1-2; D not resolved. This sequence was found in a woman between 45 and 60 years old with renal cell carcinoma. CDR3 loop: CASSPFGYGYTF. CDR3 nucleotide sequence: TGTGCCAGCTCACCCTTCGGCTATGGCTACACCTTC.